Listed below are T cell receptor beta chains from one sample, sequenced in a study of CXCR3-negative and CXCR3-positive naive CD8 T cells. TCRdb reprocessed the 5' RACE reads, with one entry per CDR3 protein and no DNA. Its table lists more than 65,000 distinct CDR3 sequences. The material sequenced was naive CXCR3- CD8+ T cells from blood. These receptor sequences come from a human donor in good health. Some clones in this sample may be carry-over from other donors' samples. The CDR3 runs from the conserved cysteine through the conserved F or W. Each record gives: V gene, J gene, CDR3 protein.

v_call: TRBV7-2; j_call: TRBJ2-3; cdr3_aa: CASSSKFLAGSTDTQYF
v_call: TRBV12-3/TRBV12-4; j_call: TRBJ2-2; cdr3_aa: CASSLSVNTGELFF
v_call: TRBV7-9; j_call: TRBJ2-7; cdr3_aa: CASTDRDSSYEQYF
v_call: TRBV21-1; j_call: TRBJ1-1; cdr3_aa: CASSKSLQVVPEAFF
v_call: TRBV20-1; j_call: TRBJ2-7; cdr3_aa: CSARARRSSYEQYF
v_call: TRBV29-1; j_call: TRBJ2-7; cdr3_aa: CSATDRARYEQYF
v_call: TRBV20-1; j_call: TRBJ1-5; cdr3_aa: CSARVSSNQPQHF
v_call: TRBV12-3/TRBV12-4; j_call: TRBJ2-7; cdr3_aa: CASSWDYSYEQYF
v_call: TRBV7-9; j_call: TRBJ1-2; cdr3_aa: CASSWDPAYGYTF
v_call: TRBV7-9; j_call: TRBJ2-3; cdr3_aa: CASTGLTDTQYF
v_call: TRBV7-9; j_call: TRBJ2-1; cdr3_aa: CASSLSEEQFF
v_call: TRBV7-9; j_call: TRBJ2-1; cdr3_aa: CASSSNRLANYNEQFF
v_call: TRBV27; j_call: TRBJ2-3; cdr3_aa: CASSSRVGAGVRRVPTDTQYF
v_call: TRBV11-3; j_call: TRBJ1-1; cdr3_aa: CASSFYVAENYGGDTEAFF
v_call: TRBV11-2; j_call: TRBJ2-1; cdr3_aa: CASSLADEQFF
v_call: TRBV7-9; j_call: TRBJ2-1; cdr3_aa: CASSLRGELNNEQFF
v_call: TRBV28; j_call: TRBJ2-7; cdr3_aa: CASRYRDGYEQYF
v_call: TRBV3-1; j_call: TRBJ2-2; cdr3_aa: CASSQVSGAGELFF
v_call: TRBV7-8; j_call: TRBJ2-7; cdr3_aa: CASSLASGGHYEQYF
v_call: TRBV7-9; j_call: TRBJ1-2; cdr3_aa: CASSLSGTIRDGYTF
v_call: TRBV7-8; j_call: TRBJ2-5; cdr3_aa: CASSLTYEETQYF
v_call: TRBV29-1; j_call: TRBJ2-7; cdr3_aa: CSVTLRGTYEQYF
v_call: TRBV20-1; j_call: TRBJ2-7; cdr3_aa: CSARGFREGTSYEQYF
v_call: TRBV5-4; j_call: TRBJ2-1; cdr3_aa: CASSLSPADNEQFF
v_call: TRBV6-2/TRBV6-3; j_call: TRBJ2-2; cdr3_aa: CASSYEGESGELFF
v_call: TRBV5-1; j_call: TRBJ2-5; cdr3_aa: CASSLPAEETQYF